A single sample is the source of the 20 T cell receptor beta chains below, sequenced in a study of glioma-infiltrating T cells after dendritic cell vaccination. Assay: immunoSEQ multiplex PCR; the TCRdb copy retains only in-frame clones and omits some. The sample has 50,000 to 75,000 clones, about 84% seen once. This sample's time point: after dendritic cell vaccination, including at tumor progression/relapse. The sequences come from blood, collected after dendritic cell vaccination. Receptors were obtained from a human donor with glioblastoma.

The chain joins TRBV5-1 to TRBJ2-2, with 11 positions matching TRBD1. CDR3 size: 18 residues. Germline V CDR1 and CDR2: SGHRS, YFSETQ. J was trimmed by 1 base and V by 3 bases; bases with no gene match: 8. The CDR3 spells CASSYRTGGLLNTGELFF. The DNA for the CDR3 is TGCGCCAGCAGCTATCGGACAGGGGGCCTTCTGAACACCGGGGAGCTGTTTTTT. Full variable domain (remainder filled in from reference TRBV5-1 and TRBJ2-2): KAGVTQTPRYLIKTRGQQVTLSCSPISGHRSVSWYQQTPGQGLQFLFEYFSETQRNKGNFPGRFSGRQFSNSRSEMNVSTLELGDSALYLCASSYRTGGLLNTGELFFGEGSRLTVL.

This chain joins TRBV4-2 and TRBJ2-1; 13 nucleotides match TRBD2. CDR3 length: 19 residues. Germline V CDR1 and CDR2: LGHNA, YNFKEQ. The V gene end was trimmed by 4 bases and the J gene end by 8 bases; junction bases not matched to a gene: 17. CDR3 sequence reads: CASSLGLAGALAYSDEQFF. The CDR3 nucleotides are TGTGCCAGCAGCCTCGGACTAGCGGGGGCCTTGGCGTACAGCGATGAGCAGTTCTTC.

The gene calls are TRBV27 and TRBJ2-7, with 10 positions matching TRBD1. Germline V gene lookup returns CDR1 MNHEY and CDR2 SMNVEV (reference sequence). The ends lost 4 bases at V and 3 bases at J; junction bases unmatched: 9. There are 16 residues in the CDR3. The CDR3 loop reads CASSSPPRTGGYEQYF. Written as DNA, the CDR3 is TGTGCCAGCAGTTCACCCCCCCGGACAGGGGGCTACGAGCAGTACTTC.

The chain joins TRBV7-9 to TRBJ1-4; TRBD1 matches 9 bases. The V segment lost 5 bases and the J segment 0 bases; nucleotides outside the gene matches: 10. Germline V gives CDR1 SEHNR, CDR2 FQNEAQ (reference sequence). There are 18 residues in the CDR3. DNA for the CDR3: TGTGCCAGCAGCCCCTCAACAGGGGGCTCTGCAACTAATGAAAAACTGTTTTTT. Its protein product is CASSPSTGGSATNEKLFF.

The chain has TRBV4-3 and TRBJ1-6; the D is unclear. V was cut by 0 bases and J by 7 bases, with 16 bases left in between. CDR1 and CDR2 (germline): LGHNA, YSLEER. The CDR3 is made up of 17 amino acids. The CDR3 DNA reads as TGCGCCAGCAGCCAAGATCGATCCTTGTACAGAAATTCACCCCTCCACTTT. Translated, it gives CASSQDRSLYRNSPLHF.

The chain links TRBV7-8 to TRBJ1-6; D ambiguous. The CDR3 has 14 residues. V was pared by 5 bases and J by 9 bases, with 14 bases between. Looked up from germline, CDR1 is SGHVS and CDR2 is FQNEAQ. The CDR3 is CASSTRMGSSPLHF. Here the CDR3 DNA reads TGTGCCAGCAGCACCCGGATGGGCAGTTCACCCCTCCACTTT.

The chain uses TRBV29-1 and TRBJ2-2; 7 bases agree with TRBD1. CDR1 and CDR2 from the germline V gene are SQVTM and ANQGSEA. V was clipped by 0 bases and J by 3 bases; unmatched bases: 7. CDR3 length equals 16 residues. The DNA for the CDR3 is TGCAGCGTTGAAGAATCAAGGGGGCCCCACACCGGGGAGCTGTTTTTT. This translates into CSVEESRGPHTGELFF.

CDR3 DNA sequence: TGTGCCAGCAGTTCTTACAGGGCCAGCAATCAGCCCCAGCATTTT. This sequence encodes CASSSYRASNQPQHF. The chain couples TRBV28 to TRBJ1-5; a possible D gene is TRBD1 (6 bases). Trimming shortened V by 4 bases and J by 1 base, and 11 bases separated the two germline ends. The CDR3 is made up of 15 amino acids. Germline CDR1 reads MDHEN; CDR2 reads SYDVKM.

The chain uses TRBV29-1 and TRBJ2-7; tentatively, D is TRBD1 (6 bases). CDR3 length: 15 amino acids. The germline gives CDR1 SQVTM, CDR2 ANQGSEA. Trimming pared 4 bases from V and 2 bases from J, leaving 18 bases between. CDR3 in amino acids: CSVVPLQGPAYEQYF. Written as DNA, the CDR3 is TGCAGCGTTGTCCCTTTACAGGGACCCGCCTACGAGCAGTACTTC.

The V gene is TRBV6-5, the J gene TRBJ1-2, with TRBD1 as a possible D gene (6 bases). The CDR3 totals 13 residues. V lost 6 bases and J 5 bases, leaving 13 bases between the germline ends. Looked up from germline, CDR1 is MNHEY and CDR2 is SVGAGI. CDR3 sequence reads: CASSPGTSYGYTF. For the CDR3, the DNA is TGTGCCAGCAGCCCCGGGACATCTTATGGCTACACCTTC.

The chain recombines TRBV6-6 with TRBJ1-2, with D possibly matching TRBD1 (5 bases). Germline V gene sequence: CDR1 MNHNY, CDR2 SVGAGI (reference sequence). The length of the CDR3 is 12 residues. V lost 7 bases, J lost 3 bases, and 9 bases lay in between. CDR3 amino acids: CASMGEDYGYTF. The CDR3 bases are TGTGCCAGCATGGGGGAGGACTATGGCTACACCTTC.

This clone was seen a handful of times. The chain carries TRBV15 and TRBJ1-1; D remains ambiguous. Trimming took 5 bases from V and 1 from J, leaving 8 bases between them. Germline CDR1 and CDR2: LNHNV and YYDKDF (reference sequence). CDR3 size: 13 residues. The CDR3 spells CATSPRPNTEAFF. CDR3 DNA: TGTGCCACCAGCCCGCGGCCGAACACTGAAGCTTTCTTT.

V is TRBV9 and J is TRBJ1-3, with unresolved D. Trimming left V 2 bases short and J 0 bases short, with 9 bases between. The CDR3 runs 15 residues. Germline assignment: CDR1 SGDLS and CDR2 YYNGEE. CDR3 DNA: TGTGCCAGCAGCGTCCTCGGTCTCTCTGGAAACACCATATATTTT. This sequence encodes CASSVLGLSGNTIYF.

The genes are TRBV29-1 and TRBJ2-2; a possible D gene is TRBD1 (6 bases). The CDR3 contains 12 residues. Trimming shortened V by 6 bases and J by 3 bases, and 8 bases separated the two germline ends. Germline CDR1 SQVTM, CDR2 ANQGSEA. CDR3 DNA: TGCAGCGTGGGACATTACACCGGGGAGCTGTTTTTT. This gives the protein CSVGHYTGELFF.

The genes are TRBV19 and TRBJ1-2; D uncertain. The CDR3 consists of 13 residues. Germline assignment: CDR1 LNHDA and CDR2 SQIVND (reference sequence). Trimming pared 5 bases from V and 4 bases from J, leaving 11 bases between. In DNA, the CDR3 is TGTGCCAGTAGTGAGGCCAGAGCCTATGGCTACACCTTC. Translation gives CASSEARAYGYTF.

The CDR3 loop is CASSLVSNRGDYGYTF. DNA for the CDR3: TGTGCCAGCAGCTTGGTCTCAAACAGGGGAGACTATGGCTACACCTTC. The genes are TRBV7-2 and TRBJ1-2, with 7 bases that match TRBD1. V lost 3 bases and J lost 3; bases outside the gene matches: 10. Per germline, CDR1 SGHTA and CDR2 FQGNSA. This CDR3 has 16 residues.

This rearrangement joins TRBV4-3 to TRBJ2-1, with 9 bases fitting TRBD2. Germline V gene data show CDR1 as LGHNA and CDR2 as YSLEER. This CDR3 contains 16 residues. J gave up 8 bases and V 0 bases, and 8 bases lay outside the gene matches. CDR3 sequence: CASSQDPAGGGDEQFF. For the CDR3, the DNA is TGCGCCAGCAGCCAAGACCCAGCGGGGGGCGGCGATGAGCAGTTCTTC.

This clone was counted only a few times. J is TRBJ1-1 and V is TRBV7-9; D might be TRBD1 (5 bases). V was cut by 0 bases and J by 6 bases, with 11 bases left in between. The CDR3 consists of 14 residues. Germline CDR1 and CDR2: SEHNR and FQNEAQ (reference sequence). The CDR3 sequence: CASSLASGIAEAFF. The CDR3 bases are TGTGCCAGCAGCTTAGCATCAGGGATCGCTGAAGCTTTCTTT.

DNA for the CDR3: TGTGCCAGTAGTACGACAGGTACGGATACACCCCTCCACTTT. Translation gives CASSTTGTDTPLHF. The rearrangement joins TRBV19 to TRBJ1-6, with D maybe TRBD1 (6 bases). Germline CDR1 LNHDA, CDR2 SQIVND (reference sequence). V was trimmed by 4 bases and J by 11 bases, leaving 15 bases between them. This CDR3 contains 14 residues.

The chain uses TRBV6-5 and TRBJ1-1; 8 nucleotides align to TRBD1. Germline V gene sequence: CDR1 MNHEY, CDR2 SVGAGI. The junction had 7 bases not matched to a gene; V was cut back by 5 bases and J by 2 bases. The CDR3 spans 15 residues. The CDR3 spells CASSLRQGYNTEAFF. The CDR3 nucleotides read TGTGCCAGCAGTCTCCGACAGGGGTATAACACTGAAGCTTTCTTT.